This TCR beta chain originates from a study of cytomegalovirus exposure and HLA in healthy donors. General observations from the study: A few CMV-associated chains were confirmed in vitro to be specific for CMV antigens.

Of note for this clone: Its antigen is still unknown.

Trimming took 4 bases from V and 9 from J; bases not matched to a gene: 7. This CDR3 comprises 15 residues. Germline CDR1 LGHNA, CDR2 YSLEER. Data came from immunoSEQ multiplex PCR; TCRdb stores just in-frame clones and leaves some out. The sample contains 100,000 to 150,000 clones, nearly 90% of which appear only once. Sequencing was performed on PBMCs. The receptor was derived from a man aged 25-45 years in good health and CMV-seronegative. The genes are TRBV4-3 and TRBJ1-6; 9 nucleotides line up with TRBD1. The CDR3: CASSRGQGITSPLHF. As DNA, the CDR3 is TGCGCCAGCAGCCGGGGACAGGGAATTACTTCACCCCTCCACTTT.